This is a list of T cell receptor beta chains from one sample in a study of blood T cell repertoires in COVID-19. Assay used: immunoSEQ multiplex PCR; TCRdb lists only in-frame clones, some missing. The sample includes over 10,000 clones, around 87% of them seen just once. Source material: peripheral blood. The receptors derive from a human donor with active COVID-19. The donor label of this sample is uncertain. Each CDR3 is given with its conserved first and last residue. The D gene is left open where the match is weak. Where a row states a size, it is once, few, many or the class of an expanded clone; other rows omit it.

D: TRBD2; J: TRBJ2-3; size: NA; V: TRBV9; CDR3: CASSVGLAGGLADTQYF; DNA: TGTGCCAGCAGCGTAGGACTAGCGGGGGGGCTCGCAGATACGCAGTATTTT
D: NA; J: TRBJ2-4; size: NA; V: TRBV4-2; CDR3: CASSQDRVNIQYF; DNA: TGTGCCAGCAGCCAAGATCGGGTGAACATTCAGTACTTC
D: NA; J: TRBJ2-7; size: NA; V: TRBV9; CDR3: CASSPSPGVGYEQYF; DNA: TGTGCCAGCAGCCCCTCGCCCGGGGTTGGGTACGAGCAGTACTTC
D: NA; J: TRBJ2-1; size: NA; V: TRBV28; CDR3: CASSLIRDNEQFF; DNA: TGTGCCAGCAGTTTAATCAGGGACAATGAGCAGTTCTTC
D: NA; J: TRBJ1-5; size: NA; V: TRBV3-1/TRBV3-2; CDR3: CASSRRGAQPQHF; DNA: TGTGCCAGCAGCCGACGGGGGGCCCAGCCCCAGCATTTT
D: TRBD2; J: TRBJ2-7; size: NA; V: TRBV7-2; CDR3: CASSPWVAGSSYEQYF; DNA: TGTGCCAGCAGCCCTTGGGTAGCGGGGTCCTCCTACGAGCAGTACTTC
D: NA; J: TRBJ2-3; size: once; V: TRBV7-9; CDR3: CASSFPAADTDTQYF; DNA: TGTGCCAGCAGCTTCCCAGCGGCGGACACAGATACGCAGTATTTT
D: NA; J: TRBJ2-7; size: once; V: TRBV5-6; CDR3: CASSDVTGRGQYF; DNA: TGTGCCAGCAGTGACGTGACGGGTAGAGGGCAGTACTTC
D: TRBD1; J: TRBJ1-2; size: once; V: TRBV11-1; CDR3: CASSLARGYGYTF; DNA: TGTGCCAGCAGCTTAGCCAGGGGGTATGGCTACACCTTC
D: TRBD1; J: TRBJ1-1; size: NA; V: TRBV7-2; CDR3: CASSLALSGGSGAEAFF; DNA: TGTGCCAGCAGCTTAGCGCTGTCAGGGGGCTCGGGGGCTGAAGCTTTCTTT
D: TRBD1; J: TRBJ2-7; size: once; V: TRBV4-2; CDR3: CASSQVGTVVSYEQYF; DNA: TGTGCCAGCAGCCAAGTTGGGACAGTGGTCTCCTACGAGCAGTACTTC
D: NA; J: TRBJ1-3; size: NA; V: TRBV7-9; CDR3: CASSLADGRGTIYF; DNA: TGTGCCAGCAGCTTAGCGGACGGCAGGGGCACCATATATTTT
D: NA; J: TRBJ2-2; size: NA; V: TRBV7-9; CDR3: CASSLGVLELNTGELFF; DNA: TGTGCCAGCAGCTTAGGAGTTTTGGAGCTGAACACCGGGGAGCTGTTTTTT
D: TRBD1; J: TRBJ2-3; size: once; V: TRBV14; CDR3: CASSPRTGLTDTQYF; DNA: TGTGCCAGCAGCCCAAGGACAGGACTCACAGATACGCAGTATTTT
D: NA; J: TRBJ2-1; size: NA; V: TRBV7-9; CDR3: CASSLASDEQFF; DNA: TGTGCCAGCAGCTTAGCGTCGGATGAGCAGTTCTTC
D: NA; J: TRBJ1-4; size: NA; V: TRBV4-3; CDR3: CASSQGTGEKLFF; DNA: TGCGCCAGCAGCCAAGGTACTGGTGAAAAACTGTTTTTT
D: TRBD1; J: TRBJ1-6; size: once; V: TRBV4-1; CDR3: CASSQEGQNSPLHF; DNA: TGCGCCAGCAGCCAAGAGGGACAGAATTCACCCCTCCACTTT
D: TRBD1; J: TRBJ1-4; size: NA; V: TRBV10-3; CDR3: CAIRTGVGEKLFF; DNA: TGTGCCATCCGAACAGGGGTTGGGGAAAAACTGTTTTTT
D: NA; J: TRBJ2-3; size: once; V: TRBV4-1; CDR3: CASSQGRAGTDTQYF; DNA: TGCGCCAGCAGCCAAGGACGTGCGGGCACAGATACGCAGTATTTT
D: NA; J: TRBJ2-3; size: NA; V: TRBV7-8; CDR3: CASSPLLSTTDTQYF; DNA: TGTGCCAGCAGCCCTTTGCTCAGTACGACAGATACGCAGTATTTT
D: TRBD1; J: TRBJ2-2; size: NA; V: TRBV28; CDR3: CASSSQFLMTGGYGNTGELFF; DNA: TGTGCCAGCAGTTCGCAGTTTCTAATGACAGGGGGCTATGGAAACACCGGGGAGCTGTTTTTT
D: TRBD1; J: TRBJ1-6; size: NA; V: TRBV4-2; CDR3: CASSPLSGTDNSPLHF; DNA: TGTGCCAGCAGCCCCCTCTCCGGGACAGATAATTCACCCCTCCACTTT
D: TRBD1; J: TRBJ1-2; size: NA; V: TRBV9; CDR3: CASSGAKGGVYNGYTF; DNA: TGTGCCAGCAGCGGGGCTAAAGGGGGCGTTTATAATGGCTACACCTTC
D: NA; J: TRBJ2-2; size: few; V: TRBV4-2; CDR3: CASSQDRYGELFF; DNA: TGTGCCAGCAGCCAAGATCGTTACGGGGAGCTGTTTTTT
D: TRBD1; J: TRBJ1-4; size: NA; V: TRBV27; CDR3: CASSLQGQGEKLFF; DNA: TGTGCCAGCAGTCTACAGGGGCAAGGTGAAAAACTGTTTTTT
D: NA; J: TRBJ1-1; size: NA; V: TRBV12-3/TRBV12-4; CDR3: CASSLTVTEAFF; DNA: TGTGCCAGCAGTTTGACAGTCACTGAAGCTTTCTTT